The 19 T cell receptor beta chains below were found in one sample sequenced in a study of cytomegalovirus exposure and HLA in healthy donors. The study ran its PCR with 60 Vbeta and 13 Jbeta primers. Some clones are missing from TCRdb's copy, which holds only in-frame ones; the method was immunoSEQ multiplex PCR. The table lists under 150,000 clones, over 8% of them singletons. The sample consisted of PBMCs. These receptors were taken from a man aged 25-45 years in good health and CMV-seronegative.

The J gene is TRBJ2-1, the V gene TRBV10-1, with 7 bases aligning to TRBD1. Germline CDR1 WNHNN, CDR2 SYGVQD (reference sequence). V shed 0 bases and J 4 bases; nucleotides not matched to a gene: 3. The CDR3 runs to 15 residues. This CDR3 is CASSESVTGYNEQFF. The CDR3, as DNA: TGCGCCAGCAGTGAGTCGGTGACAGGGTACAATGAGCAGTTCTTC.

This clone was observed a few times. The chain recombines TRBV2 with TRBJ2-1; a weak D match, TRBD2 (5 bases). V lost 5 bases, J lost 0 bases, and 17 bases lay in between. The CDR3 sequence is 17 residues long. Germline V lookup: CDR1 SNHLY, CDR2 FYNNEI. The CDR3 loop reads CASSPVVGSSSYNEQFF. The CDR3 DNA is TGTGCCAGCAGTCCAGTCGTAGGGAGTTCCTCCTACAATGAGCAGTTCTTC.

This clone was seen more than once but under ten times. The chain uses TRBV5-4 and TRBJ2-1; 13 nucleotides align to TRBD2. V was pared by 4 bases and J by 9 bases, with 10 bases of the junction left unmatched. The CDR3 length is 16 residues. Germline CDR1 and CDR2: SGHNT and YYREEE (reference sequence). The CDR3 DNA follows: TGTGCCAGCAGCACCAAAACTAGCGGGGGGGCGAGTGAGCAGTTCTTC. Encoded protein: CASSTKTSGGASEQFF.

The chain joins TRBV18 to TRBJ2-1, with D tentatively TRBD1 (6 bases). The germline CDR1 and CDR2 sequences are KGHSH and LQKENI. The CDR3 covers 17 residues. V lost 3 bases and J 9 bases, leaving 24 bases between the germline ends. This CDR3 is CASSPLLLWQGRGEQFF. The CDR3 coding sequence is TGTGCCAGCTCACCTCTCCTCCTTTGGCAGGGGCGAGGTGAGCAGTTCTTC.

This chain connects TRBV18 to TRBJ2-1; 8 positions match TRBD1. This CDR3 comprises 17 residues. Germline assignment: CDR1 KGHSH and CDR2 LQKENI. The V gene end was trimmed by 6 bases and the J gene end by 0 bases; junction bases not matched to a gene: 10. The CDR3 sequence is CASSDRTGSVSYNEQFF. The DNA for the CDR3 is TGTGCCAGCTCCGACCGGACAGGGTCAGTCTCCTACAATGAGCAGTTCTTC.

The chain couples TRBV5-4 to TRBJ2-4; 10 nucleotides line up with TRBD2. V trimming: 2 bases; J trimming: 8 bases; junction bases outside the gene matches: 10. This CDR3 is built from 16 residues. The germline V gene encodes CDR1 SGHNT and CDR2 YYREEE (reference sequence). The CDR3 DNA reads TGTGCCAGCAGCTTAGCGGGGGGGCGTTCGATACACATTCAGTACTTC. Amino acids: CASSLAGGRSIHIQYF.

This clone was seen more than once but under ten times. The chain has TRBV28 and TRBJ2-7, with 9 nucleotides matching TRBD1. The CDR3 has 16 residues. Germline CDR1 and CDR2: MDHEN and SYDVKM. The V segment lost 7 bases and the J segment 3 bases; nucleotides outside the gene matches: 13. The CDR3 nucleotides read TGTGCCAGCAAGGGATCGGGACAGGGAATTCACTACGAGCAGTACTTC. This gives the protein CASKGSGQGIHYEQYF.

The sample holds a few counts of this clone. This chain connects TRBV19 to TRBJ2-5, with 11 positions matching TRBD1. The end of the DNA fits TRBJ2-7 better, so the J call may be wrong. This CDR3 contains 15 residues. Germline V CDR1 and CDR2: LNHDA, SQIVND (reference sequence). CDR3 nucleotide sequence: TGTGCCAGTAGTGCCTCGGGACAGGGGGGTTACGAGCAGTACTTC. Translation: CASSASGQGGYEQYF.

The genes are TRBV5-1 and TRBJ2-7; 9 bases align to TRBD2. CDR1 SGHRS and CDR2 YFSETQ come from the germline V gene. Trimming took 4 bases from V and 9 from J; bases not matched to a gene: 11. This CDR3 has 14 residues. The CDR3 is CASSVPGLAVPQYF. The CDR3 DNA reads as TGCGCCAGCAGCGTACCGGGACTAGCCGTCCCGCAGTACTTC. Full variable domain (outside the CDR3, taken from reference TRBV5-1 and TRBJ2-7): KAGVTQTPRYLIKTRGQQVTLSCSPISGHRSVSWYQQTPGQGLQFLFEYFSETQRNKGNFPGRFSGRQFSNSRSEMNVSTLELGDSALYLCASSVPGLAVPQYFGPGTRLTVT.

This chain joins TRBV5-4 and TRBJ1-5; TRBD1 might be the D (6 bases). Germline V lookup: CDR1 SGHNT, CDR2 YYREEE (reference sequence). The CDR3 consists of 13 residues. Trimming cost V 5 bases and J 5 bases, with 11 bases left between them. The CDR3 is CASSPGQDQPQHF. DNA of the CDR3: TGTGCCAGCAGTCCGGGACAAGATCAGCCCCAGCATTTT.

V gene TRBV5-1 combines with J gene TRBJ2-3; D perhaps matches TRBD2 (6 bases). The CDR3 is 14 amino acids. Germline loops: CDR1 SGHRS, CDR2 YFSETQ. Trimming removed 2 bases from V and 6 bases from J, with 13 bases in between. DNA for the CDR3: TGCGCCAGCAGCTTAGGAGGGGATGTTGATACGCAGTATTTT. Protein: CASSLGGDVDTQYF.

This clone appeared a few times. The chain links TRBV5-4 to TRBJ2-6; tentatively, D is TRBD1 (5 bases). The CDR3 runs 16 residues. The V end lost 0 bases, the J end lost 2 bases, and 9 bases lay between the germline ends. CDR1 SGHNT and CDR2 YYREEE come from the germline V gene (reference sequence). The CDR3 DNA reads TGTGCCAGCAGCTTGGATCGCAGGGCTGGGGCCAACGTCCTGACTTTC. Its translation: CASSLDRRAGANVLTF. Filled out from reference TRBV5-4 and TRBJ2-6, the complete variable domain reads ETGVTQSPTHLIKTRGQQVTLRCSSQSGHNTVSWYQQALGQGPQFIFQYYREEENGRGNFPPRFSGLQFPNYSSELNVNALELDDSALYLCASSLDRRAGANVLTFGAGSRLTVL.

This clone was found a few times. The rearrangement links TRBV19 to TRBJ1-5, with TRBD1 identical over 8 bases. The trim removed 7 bases at V and 6 bases at J, leaving 8 bases unmatched. Looked up from germline, CDR1 is LNHDA and CDR2 is SQIVND (reference sequence). The CDR3 is made up of 14 amino acids. The CDR3 region is CASNEGQASQPQHF. The CDR3 region has the DNA TGTGCCAGTAATGAGGGACAGGCAAGTCAGCCCCAGCATTTT.

This sequence joins TRBV9 and TRBJ1-2; D is perhaps TRBD1 (5 bases). The CDR3 loop spans 16 amino acids. Germline V gene sequence: CDR1 SGDLS, CDR2 YYNGEE. Between the trimmed V and J ends, which lost 0 bases and 0 bases, there was a span of 12 bases. CDR3 sequence reads: CASSVDRQGTNYGYTF. CDR3 sequence (DNA): TGTGCCAGCAGCGTAGATCGGCAGGGAACTAACTATGGCTACACCTTC.

Points on this clone: The CDR3 carries no conserved terminal phenylalanine or tryptophan, so it likely arises from a read error. The chain combines TRBV15 with TRBJ1-6, with D tentatively TRBD1 (6 bases). The CDR3 covers 15 residues. Trimming took off 0 bases at V and 8 bases at J, with 11 bases between the two ends. Germline CDR1 and CDR2: LNHNV and YYDKDF (reference sequence). For the CDR3, the DNA is TGTGCCACCAGCAGAGATCAGGGGAGGGATTCACCCCTCCACGTT. Translation gives CATSRDQGRDSPLHV.

This clone was seen only a few times. This rearrangement joins TRBV4-1 to TRBJ1-6; D not certain. Germline CDR1 MGHRA, CDR2 YSYEKL. The CDR3 contains 15 residues. V was trimmed by 0 bases and J by 6 bases, leaving 9 bases between them. CDR3 sequence reads: CASSQDAGVNSPLHF. The CDR3 bases are TGCGCCAGCAGCCAAGATGCAGGCGTTAATTCACCCCTCCACTTT.

This clone was counted between two and nine times. The CDR3 loop is CASSEGNTGELFF. The CDR3 DNA reads TGTGCCAGCAGTGAGGGCAACACCGGGGAGCTGTTTTTT. The rearrangement uses TRBV6-4 and TRBJ2-2; D is unresolved. This CDR3 has 13 amino acids. The V and J ends lost 3 bases and 2 bases respectively, with 4 bases between them. In germline, CDR1 is MRHNA, CDR2 SNTAGT.

The V gene is TRBV4-1, the J gene TRBJ2-7; 10 bases map to TRBD1. CDR3 length: 17 amino acids. Germline CDR1 reads MGHRA; CDR2 reads YSYEKL. With V trimmed by 1 base and J by 2 bases, 8 bases remained unmatched. The CDR3 here is CASSQGQGARPAYEQYF. The CDR3 nucleotides are TGCGCCAGCAGCCAAGGACAGGGGGCGCGGCCTGCCTACGAGCAGTACTTC.

This clone has more than one count but fewer than ten. This chain uses TRBV7-2 with TRBJ1-3; tentatively, D is TRBD1 (6 bases). CDR1 and CDR2 (germline): SGHTA, FQGNSA. The CDR3 is 14 amino acids. Between the trimmed V and J ends, which lost 0 bases and 7 bases, there was a span of 10 bases. The CDR3 protein is CASSLAQGGNTIYF. For the CDR3, the DNA is TGTGCCAGCAGCTTAGCACAGGGAGGGAACACCATATATTTT.